The 17 T cell receptor beta chains below come from one sample, sequenced in a study of blood T cell repertoires in COVID-19. Libraries were prepared by immunoSEQ multiplex PCR; TCRdb keeps only in-frame clonotypes and omits some of them. This sample has 90,000 to 140,000 clones, with roughly 81% found just once. Sequencing was carried out using peripheral blood. The receptors originated from a woman aged 70-85 years with acute or convalescent COVID-19.

The chain links TRBV7-9 to TRBJ2-3; D ambiguous. CDR1 SEHNR and CDR2 FQNEAQ come from the germline V gene (reference sequence). Trimming cost V 0 bases and J 1 base, with 8 bases left between them. CDR3 size: 15 residues. For the CDR3, the DNA is TGTGCCAGCAGCTTAGCCGTAGCAGGCACAGATACGCAGTATTTT. Translation gives CASSLAVAGTDTQYF.

This clone was recorded only once. The chain uses TRBV12-5 and TRBJ1-1, with TRBD1 matching over 10 bases. This CDR3 is 14 amino acids long. V trimming: 9 bases; J trimming: 4 bases; junction bases outside the gene matches: 8. The germline CDR1 and CDR2 sequences are LGHNT and FRNRAP. The CDR3 DNA reads as TGTGCTAGCGTGCAGGGACAGGGGTTCACTGAAGCTTTCTTT. Its translation is CASVQGQGFTEAFF.

J is TRBJ2-1 and V is TRBV7-9, with 10 bases lining up with TRBD2. Germline V gives CDR1 SEHNR, CDR2 FQNEAQ (reference sequence). The V and J ends lost 1 base and 7 bases, in that order; junction bases with no gene match: 4. This CDR3 contains 15 residues. The chain's CDR3 is CASSLEAGGLNEQFF. CDR3 DNA: TGTGCCAGCAGCTTAGAAGCGGGGGGGCTGAATGAGCAGTTCTTC.

This sequence joins TRBV7-2 and TRBJ1-1; D possibly corresponds to TRBD1 (6 bases). The V and J ends lost 1 base and 6 bases respectively, with 12 bases between them. This CDR3 is 14 amino acids long. Germline assignment: CDR1 SGHTA and CDR2 FQGNSA. This chain's CDR3 is CASSLGWTEAEAFF. CDR3 DNA: TGTGCCAGCAGCTTAGGGTGGACAGAGGCTGAAGCTTTCTTT.

This sequence joins TRBV14 and TRBJ1-3; possibly TRBD1 for D (6 bases). V lost 1 base to trimming and J lost 0 bases, with 7 bases between them. The CDR3 length is 15 residues. Germline CDR1 is SGHDN and CDR2 is FVKESK. The CDR3 DNA reads as TGTGCCAGCAGCCAAGGGACAGCCTCTGGAAACACCATATATTTT. Residues: CASSQGTASGNTIYF.

This clone was found many times. As DNA, the CDR3 is TGTGCCAGCAGCGGGGGACAGGGAGCCACTGAAGCTTTCTTT. Translating it yields CASSGGQGATEAFF. V is TRBV5-5 and J is TRBJ1-1, with 9 bases matching TRBD1. Per the germline V gene, CDR1 is SGHKS and CDR2 is YYEKEE (reference sequence). V was clipped by 4 bases and J by 4 bases; unmatched bases: 5. This CDR3 region has 14 residues.

This chain uses TRBV7-2 with TRBJ1-1, with 10 bases that match TRBD1. Trimming cost V 5 bases and J 6 bases; bases outside gene matches: 12. The CDR3 extends over 16 amino acids. Germline CDR1 SGHTA, CDR2 FQGNSA. The CDR3 DNA sequence: TGTGCCAGCAGCCTCGACAGGGGGCGAGGGGTGGCTGAAGCTTTCTTT. Amino acids: CASSLDRGRGVAEAFF. Looking up the rest from reference TRBV7-2 and TRBJ1-1 gives the full variable domain: GAGVSQSPSNKVTEKGKDVELRCDPISGHTALYWYRQSLGQGLEFLIYFQGNSAPDKSGLPSDRFSAERTGGSVSTLTIQRTQQEDSAVYLCASSLDRGRGVAEAFFGQGTRLTVV.

The sample holds a few counts of this clone. The chain uses TRBV5-4 and TRBJ1-2, with 10 bases aligning to TRBD1. Trimming removed 7 bases from V and 4 bases from J; junction bases left unmatched: 4. This CDR3 has 13 amino acids. In germline, CDR1 is SGHNT, CDR2 YYREEE (reference sequence). The DNA for the CDR3 is TGTGCCAGCCGGGACAGGGGTACCTATGGCTACACCTTC. This codes for CASRDRGTYGYTF.

V is TRBV4-3 and J is TRBJ1-1, with D tentatively TRBD1 (5 bases). The germline V gene has CDR1 LGHNA and CDR2 YSLEER. The V and J ends lost 4 bases and 7 bases respectively, with 16 bases between them. CDR3 length equals 14 residues. CDR3 nucleotides: TGCGCCAGCAGCCTGCGATCTAGGGGATTTGAAGCTTTCTTT. It specifies CASSLRSRGFEAFF.

The rearrangement uses TRBV7-9 and TRBJ1-2; D is unresolved. Trimming shortened V by 5 bases and J by 0 bases, and 7 bases separated the two germline ends. Germline CDR1 SEHNR, CDR2 FQNEAQ (reference sequence). The CDR3 is 13 amino acids. The CDR3 DNA reads as TGTGCCAGCAGCCGGGAGGCTAACTATGGCTACACCTTC. Encoded protein: CASSREANYGYTF.

The CDR3 region has the DNA TGTGCCAGCAGCTTAATAGCGGGAGGAAGCAACATTCAGTACTTC. This translates into CASSLIAGGSNIQYF. The chain links TRBV7-2 to TRBJ2-4, with 10 bases fitting TRBD2. CDR1 is SGHTA, CDR2 FQGNSA, per germline. The trim removed 2 bases at V and 7 bases at J, leaving 5 bases unmatched. CDR3 length: 15 amino acids. The variable domain in full, with the rest retrieved from reference TRBV7-2 and TRBJ2-4, is GAGVSQSPSNKVTEKGKDVELRCDPISGHTALYWYRQSLGQGLEFLIYFQGNSAPDKSGLPSDRFSAERTGGSVSTLTIQRTQQEDSAVYLCASSLIAGGSNIQYFGAGTRLSVL.

This rearrangement joins TRBV6-5 to TRBJ1-5; D call uncertain. Trimming cost V 6 bases and J 7 bases, with 16 bases left between them. This CDR3 is built from 14 residues. CDR1 and CDR2 from the germline V gene are MNHEY and SVGAGI. Here the CDR3 reads CASRPGRGGQPQHF. The DNA for the CDR3 is TGTGCCAGCAGACCTGGACGGGGAGGGCAGCCCCAGCATTTT.

This chain connects TRBV2 to TRBJ1-4; the D is unclear. V was clipped by 2 bases and J by 8 bases, with 9 bases between them. Germline V gene lookup returns CDR1 SNHLY and CDR2 FYNNEI. This CDR3 has 13 residues. CDR3 nucleotides: TGTGCCAGCAGTGAACGGGCGGGGGAAAAACTGTTTTTT. This gives the protein CASSERAGEKLFF.

This clone turned up a few times. CDR3 residues: CASTPFGTAGNTIYF. DNA for the CDR3: TGTGCCAGCACCCCCTTTGGGACAGCAGGAAACACCATATATTTT. The gene calls are TRBV28 and TRBJ1-3; 7 bases map to TRBD1. CDR1 is MDHEN, CDR2 SYDVKM, per germline. With 7 bases clipped from V and 4 bases from J, the junction kept 10 bases outside the gene matches. The CDR3 runs to 15 residues.

V and J are TRBV6-5 and TRBJ1-2, with 12 bases that match TRBD1. After removal of 7 bases from V and 5 bases from J, the junction contained 8 bases not matched to a gene. Per germline, CDR1 MNHEY and CDR2 SVGAGI. The length of the CDR3 is 15 residues. The CDR3 nucleotides read TGTGCCAGCATCCTTGGGACAGGGGGCTATTATGGCTACACCTTC. Protein: CASILGTGGYYGYTF.

This clone was picked up one time. This chain joins TRBV30 and TRBJ1-1; 12 bases align to TRBD1. Germline lookup yields CDR1 GTSNPN and CDR2 SVGIG (reference sequence). The CDR3 extends over 12 amino acids. J was trimmed by 6 bases and V by 8 bases; bases with no gene match: 4. The DNA for the CDR3 is TGTGCCCTGGGACAGGGGGCCGCTGAAGCTTTCTTT. It specifies CALGQGAAEAFF. The complete variable domain, with remaining parts taken from reference TRBV30 and TRBJ1-1, reads SQTIHQWPATLVQPVGSPLSLECTVEGTSNPNLYWYRQAAGRGLQLLFYSVGIGQISSEVPQNLSASRPQDRQFILSSKKLLLSDSGFYLCALGQGAAEAFFGQGTRLTVV.

V gene TRBV4-1 combines with J gene TRBJ2-7, with D possibly being TRBD2 (5 bases). Between the trimmed V and J ends, which lost 2 bases and 9 bases, there was a span of 14 bases. The CDR3 contains 13 residues. Germline V gene lookup returns CDR1 MGHRA and CDR2 YSYEKL. This chain's CDR3 is CASSQWSGFGQYF. CDR3 nucleotide sequence: TGCGCCAGCAGCCAATGGTCGGGGTTTGGGCAGTACTTC.